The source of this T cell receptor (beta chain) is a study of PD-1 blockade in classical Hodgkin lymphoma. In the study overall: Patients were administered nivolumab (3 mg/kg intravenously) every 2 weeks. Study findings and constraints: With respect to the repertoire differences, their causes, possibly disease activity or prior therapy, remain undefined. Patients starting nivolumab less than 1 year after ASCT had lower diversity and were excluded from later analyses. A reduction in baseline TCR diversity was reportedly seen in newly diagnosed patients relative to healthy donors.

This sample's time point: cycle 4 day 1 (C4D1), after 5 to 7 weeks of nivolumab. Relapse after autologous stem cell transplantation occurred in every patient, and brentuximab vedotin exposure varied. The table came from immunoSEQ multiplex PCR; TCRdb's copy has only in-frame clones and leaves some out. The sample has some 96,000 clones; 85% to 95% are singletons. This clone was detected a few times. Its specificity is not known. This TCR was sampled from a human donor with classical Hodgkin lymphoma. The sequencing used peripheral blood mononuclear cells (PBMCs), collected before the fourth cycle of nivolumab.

CDR3 sequence (DNA): TGCGCCAGCAGCCGACCGGACTCACACTATGGCTACACCTTC. The encoded protein is CASSRPDSHYGYTF. The V and J genes are TRBV4-1 and TRBJ1-2; no clear D gene. The CDR3 length is 14 residues. The V end was cut by 4 bases, the J end by 3 bases, with 12 bases between. Germline assignment: CDR1 MGHRA and CDR2 YSYEKL.